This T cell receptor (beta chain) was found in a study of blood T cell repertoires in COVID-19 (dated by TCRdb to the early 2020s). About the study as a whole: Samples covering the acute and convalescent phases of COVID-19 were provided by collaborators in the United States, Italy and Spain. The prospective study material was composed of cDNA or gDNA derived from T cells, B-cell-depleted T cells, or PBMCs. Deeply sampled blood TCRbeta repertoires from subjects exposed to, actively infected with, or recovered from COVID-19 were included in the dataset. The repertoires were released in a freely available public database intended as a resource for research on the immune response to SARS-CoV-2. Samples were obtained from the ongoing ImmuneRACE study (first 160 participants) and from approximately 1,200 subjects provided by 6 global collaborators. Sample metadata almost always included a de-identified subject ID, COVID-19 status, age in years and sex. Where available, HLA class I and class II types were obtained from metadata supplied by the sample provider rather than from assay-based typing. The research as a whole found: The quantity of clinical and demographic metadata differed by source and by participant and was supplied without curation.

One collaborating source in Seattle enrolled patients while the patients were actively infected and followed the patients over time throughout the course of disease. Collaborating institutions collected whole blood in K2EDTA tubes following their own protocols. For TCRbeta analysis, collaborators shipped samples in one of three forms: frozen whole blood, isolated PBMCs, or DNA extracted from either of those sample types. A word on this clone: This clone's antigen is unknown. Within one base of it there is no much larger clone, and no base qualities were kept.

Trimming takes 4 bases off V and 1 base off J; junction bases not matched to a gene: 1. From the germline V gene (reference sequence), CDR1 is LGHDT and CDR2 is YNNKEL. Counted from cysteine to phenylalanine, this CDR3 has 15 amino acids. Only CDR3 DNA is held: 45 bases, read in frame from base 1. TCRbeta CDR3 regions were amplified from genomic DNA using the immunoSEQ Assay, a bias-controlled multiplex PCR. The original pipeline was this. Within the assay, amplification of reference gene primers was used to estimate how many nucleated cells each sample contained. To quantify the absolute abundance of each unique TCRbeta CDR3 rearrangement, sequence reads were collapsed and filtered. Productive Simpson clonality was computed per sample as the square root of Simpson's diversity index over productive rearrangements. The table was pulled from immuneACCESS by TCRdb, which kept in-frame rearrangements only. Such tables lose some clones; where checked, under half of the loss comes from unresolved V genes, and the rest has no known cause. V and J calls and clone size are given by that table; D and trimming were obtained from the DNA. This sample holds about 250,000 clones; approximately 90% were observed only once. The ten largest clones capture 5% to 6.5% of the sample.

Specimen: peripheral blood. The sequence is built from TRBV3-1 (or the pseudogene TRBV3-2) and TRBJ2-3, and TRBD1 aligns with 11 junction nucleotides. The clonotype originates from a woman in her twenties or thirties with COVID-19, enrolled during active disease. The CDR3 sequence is CASSRDRGGTDTQYF. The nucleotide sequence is TGTGCCAGCAGCCGGGACAGGGGGGGCACAGATACGCAGTATTTT.